This T cell receptor (beta chain) is drawn from a study of tumor-infiltrating lymphocytes in primary liver carcinoma. TCR beta cDNA was reverse-transcribed from about 550 ng of total RNA. The reaction used a constant-region primer and ProtoScript II reverse transcriptase. Investigators got TCR beta libraries out of three nested multiplex PCR rounds, done with slightly modified ARM-PCR. The opening two PCR rounds, about 10 cycles each, paired TRBV1-TRBV30 forward primers with a C-beta reverse primer. TCRdb reanalysed the multiplex PCR reads using MiXCR and keeps one entry per CDR3 protein. This sample yields tens of thousands of distinct CDR3 sequences, of which approximately 80% are seen a single time; 24% belongs to the top ten. Between the trimmed V and J ends, which lost 0 bases and 11 bases, there was a span of 26 bases. This CDR3 has 18 amino acids. Germline assignment: CDR1 LGHNA and CDR2 YNFKEQ.

Both RNA and DNA were isolated together from roughly 20-30 mg of bulk tissue that had not been sorted. Sequencing input: liver tumor tissue from sampling region 5. Subset specified: tumor region T5, tumor centre. The gene calls are TRBV4-2 and TRBJ1-5; D perhaps matches TRBD1 (5 bases). This receptor was obtained from a man in his forties with primary liver carcinoma and hepatitis B virus infection. The CDR3 protein is CASSQDRISGTSRQSQHF. CDR3 in DNA: TGTGCCAGCAGCCAAGATAGAATTAGTGGGACCTCCAGGCAGTCCCAGCATTTT.